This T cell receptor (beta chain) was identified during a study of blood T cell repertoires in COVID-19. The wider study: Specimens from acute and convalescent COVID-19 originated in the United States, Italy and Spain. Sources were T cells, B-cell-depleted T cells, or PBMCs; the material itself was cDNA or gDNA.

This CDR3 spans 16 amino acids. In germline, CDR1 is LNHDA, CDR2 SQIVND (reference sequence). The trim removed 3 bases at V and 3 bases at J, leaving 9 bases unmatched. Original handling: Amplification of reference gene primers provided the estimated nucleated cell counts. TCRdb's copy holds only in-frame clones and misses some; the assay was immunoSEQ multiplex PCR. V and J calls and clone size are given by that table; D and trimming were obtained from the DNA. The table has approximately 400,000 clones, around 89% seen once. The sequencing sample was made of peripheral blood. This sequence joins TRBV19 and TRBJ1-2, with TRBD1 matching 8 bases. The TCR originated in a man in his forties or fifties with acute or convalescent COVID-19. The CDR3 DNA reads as TGTGCCAGTAGTATGATCTTCGCAGGGGGCGACTATGGCTACACCTTC. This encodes CASSMIFAGGDYGYTF. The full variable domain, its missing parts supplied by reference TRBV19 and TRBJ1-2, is DGGITQSPKYLFRKEGQNVTLSCEQNLNHDAMYWYRQDPGQGLRLIYYSQIVNDFQKGDIAEGYSVSREKKESFPLTVTSAQKNPTAFYLCASSMIFAGGDYGYTFGSGTRLTVV.